These T cell receptor beta chains were read from a single sample in a study of regulatory T cells in long-lasting Graves disease. TCRdb independently ran MiXCR on the multiplex PCR reads; one entry per CDR3 protein. In the table there are approximately 350,000 distinct CDR3 sequences, about 11% of which are singletons. These same data were also listed under a study on T cells in Graves' hyperthyroidism and ophthalmopathy.

The source was peripheral blood mononuclear cells (PBMCs), collected at new diagnosis, from a patient treated with antithyroid drugs. The receptors were gathered from a woman younger than 35 with Graves disease. The CDR3 runs from the conserved cysteine through the conserved F or W. D genes are given only for firm matches. Size is stated for part of the rows, as once, few or many counts, or as a class when the clone is expanded.

J | V | size | D | DNA | CDR3
TRBJ2-2 | TRBV25-1 | many | TRBD1 | TGTGCCAGCAGTGACGCCTGGGGAACAGGGGCTGGTACCGGGGAGCTGTTTTTT | CASSDAWGTGAGTGELFF
TRBJ1-2 | TRBV19 | NA | TRBD1 | TGTGCCAGTAGTTCCGGGACAGTGTACAGAAGCGATGGCTACACCTTC | CASSSGTVYRSDGYTF
TRBJ2-3 | TRBV2 | many | NA | TGTGCCACCGGGGAAGTATCAGATACGCAGTATTTT | CATGEVSDTQYF
TRBJ2-2 | TRBV6-5 | many | NA | TGTGCCAGCAGTTACTCCGCTCCCTCGGCATCATCCGGGGAGCTGTTTTTT | CASSYSAPSASSGELFF
TRBJ1-5 | TRBV18 | many | NA | TGTGCCAGCTCACCAATAGGATCTTATAGCAATCAGCCCCAGCATTTT | CASSPIGSYSNQPQHF
TRBJ2-3 | TRBV5-1 | many | TRBD2 | TGCGCCAGCAGCTTGGAGGCTAGCGGGGGCACAGATACGCAGTATTTT | CASSLEASGGTDTQYF
TRBJ2-5 | TRBV12-3/TRBV12-4 | many | NA | TGTGCCAGCAGCCCCGGACTCCCAACCCAAGAGACCCAGTACTTC | CASSPGLPTQETQYF
TRBJ2-4 | TRBV7-9 | NA | NA | TGTGCCAGCAGCCCACAGGAAAACATTCAGTACTTC | CASSPQENIQYF
TRBJ1-1 | TRBV20-1 | many | NA | TGCAGTGCTAGGTCCTACACTGAAGCTTTCTTT | CSARSYTEAFF
TRBJ1-1 | TRBV6-2/TRBV6-3 | many | NA | TGTGCCAGCAGATTCGGAGGGCTGAACACTGAAGCTTTCTTT | CASRFGGLNTEAFF
TRBJ1-2 | TRBV24-1 | few | TRBD1 | TGTGCCCCCAGTGATCCGGGACAGGGGGACTATGGCTACACCTTC | CAPSDPGQGDYGYTF
TRBJ2-3 | TRBV7-6 | many | TRBD2 | TGTGCCAGCAGCTTATATGCGGGAGTGGCAGATACGCAGTATTTT | CASSLYAGVADTQYF
TRBJ1-4 | TRBV7-2 | many | TRBD1 | TGTGCCAGCAGCGCCCGGGACAGGGGTGGTGAAAAACTGTTTTTT | CASSARDRGGEKLFF
TRBJ1-5 | TRBV7-9 | NA | NA | TGTGCCAGCAGCTCGGACAGCAATCAGCCCCAGCATTTT | CASSSDSNQPQHF
TRBJ2-7 | TRBV12-3/TRBV12-4 | few | TRBD2 | TGTGCCAGCAGTTTATGGGGACTAGCGGATCCCTACGAGCAGTACTTC | CASSLWGLADPYEQYF
TRBJ2-3 | TRBV29-1 | many | TRBD1 | TGCAGCGTTGAACCGCAGGGGGCGGTCCCGACAGATACGCAGTATTTT | CSVEPQGAVPTDTQYF
TRBJ2-1 | TRBV3-1 | many | NA | TGTGCCAGCAGCCAAGATGGGGTAGGGCCCTACAATGAGCAGTTCTTC | CASSQDGVGPYNEQFF
TRBJ1-1 | TRBV7-6 | many | NA | TGTGCCAGCAGCGCCCGACAGAACACTGAAGCTTTCTTT | CASSARQNTEAFF
TRBJ2-5 | TRBV12-3/TRBV12-4 | many | TRBD2 | TGTGCCAGCAGTCTCATGCTAGGACTAGGACGACGGGAGACCCAGTACTTC | CASSLMLGLGRRETQYF
TRBJ2-1 | TRBV2 | many | NA | TGTGCCAGCACCCAGTCGAAACAGCTCTCCTACAATGAGCAGTTCTTC | CASTQSKQLSYNEQFF
TRBJ2-2 | TRBV10-3 | many | TRBD2 | TGTGCCATCACTGAGCGGGAGCCCTCTATCGGGGAGCTGTTTTTT | CAITEREPSIGELFF
TRBJ1-3 | TRBV19 | NA | NA | TGTGCCAGTAGTATGTCTGGGATCCTCTCTGGAAACACCATATATTTT | CASSMSGILSGNTIYF
TRBJ2-1 | TRBV2 | many | TRBD1 | TGTGCCAGCAGGACCGGGACAGGGTCCTACAATGAGCAGTTCTTC | CASRTGTGSYNEQFF
TRBJ2-7 | TRBV7-2 | many | TRBD2 | TGTGCCAGCAGCAAAAGTAGCGGGATTAACGAGCAGTACTTC | CASSKSSGINEQYF
TRBJ2-1 | TRBV20-1 | few | NA | TGCAGTGGTCACATCGGAGCGGACAGATACAATGAGCAGTTCTTC | CSGHIGADRYNEQFF
TRBJ2-5 | TRBV20-1 | many | TRBD2 | TGCAGTGCTAGAACTATTCATGGACTAGACCAAGAGACCCAGTACTTC | CSARTIHGLDQETQYF